This TCR beta chain was captured by sequencing in a study of shared clonotypes between healthy human individuals. J gave up 5 bases and V 0 bases, and 2 bases lay outside the gene matches. Germline values: CDR1 MGHRA, CDR2 YSYEKL. CDR3 length equals 14 residues. Ten immunoSEQ deep assay plates held the unsorted PBMC DNA. Clones were sequenced by immunoSEQ multiplex PCR, and TCRdb holds only the in-frame ones, with some missing. Altogether 500,000 to 650,000 clones are present, around three quarters being singletons, with the ten largest covering approximately 12%. This TCR came from a middle-aged woman in good health. Some clones in this sample may be carry-over from other donors' samples. Sequencing was done on a sample of PBMCs. This chain uses TRBV4-1 with TRBJ2-5; TRBD2 matches at 8 bases. As DNA, the CDR3 is TGCGCCAGCAGCCAAGAAGTAGCGGGGGAGACCCAGTACTTC. Its protein product is CASSQEVAGETQYF.